This T cell receptor beta chain was identified in a study of vaccination and CD4 T cells after COVID-19. Trimming removed 5 bases at V and 3 bases at J, with 16 bases between. The length of the CDR3 is 15 residues. Germline CDR1 reads SGHVT; CDR2 reads SQSDAQ. The treatment was: approximately 10-day PBMC culture with coronavirus spike peptide pools or control peptides (ViraFEST assay). This clonotype was detected a few times. Its antigen is currently unknown. The Oncomine TCR Beta short-read assay was applied to DNA of cultured CD4+ T cells. MiXCR, run by TCRdb on the PCR reads, gives a single entry per CDR3 protein. The table lists 15,000 to 25,000 distinct CDR3 sequences, less than 50% of them singletons.

The input for sequencing was CD4+ T cells from blood, cultured in vitro, taken after SARS-CoV-2 vaccination. This chain joins TRBV7-4 and TRBJ1-1; the D gene is possibly TRBD1 (5 bases). The clonotype originates from a human donor who had recovered from COVID-19. CDR3 nucleotide sequence: TGTGCCAGCAGCCCAGATCACACAGGAGACACTGAAGCTTTCTTT. This encodes CASSPDHTGDTEAFF.